This TCR beta chain was documented in a study of cytomegalovirus exposure and HLA in healthy donors. Study at large: In a previous analysis, approximately 110 million unique TCR beta sequences were found from some 180 million T cells.

This clone was seen a few times. What it binds is not known. At sampling all donors were nominally healthy, likely with unrecorded immune exposures. From germline, CDR1 is MNHNY and CDR2 SVGAGI (reference sequence). The germline V and J ends were trimmed by 6 bases and 4 bases, with 13 bases remaining between them. This CDR3 has 14 residues. Study-level findings and limits: Versus the approximately 700-donor mean, an Asian-associated ancestry cluster reportedly showed fewer N-insertions in a later analysis.

PCR employed 60 Vbeta and 13 Jbeta primers. Measured with immunoSEQ multiplex PCR; TCRdb has only the in-frame clones, and not every one. The sample lists under 200,000 clones, 65% to 90% seen once, with 1.9% in the top ten. The chain joins TRBV6-6 to TRBJ1-5; D is unresolved. The sequenced material came from PBMCs. This clonotype was obtained from a human donor in good health. The CDR3 loop is CASRDGVANQPQHF. In DNA, the CDR3 is TGTGCCAGCAGGGACGGGGTAGCAAATCAGCCCCAGCATTTT.